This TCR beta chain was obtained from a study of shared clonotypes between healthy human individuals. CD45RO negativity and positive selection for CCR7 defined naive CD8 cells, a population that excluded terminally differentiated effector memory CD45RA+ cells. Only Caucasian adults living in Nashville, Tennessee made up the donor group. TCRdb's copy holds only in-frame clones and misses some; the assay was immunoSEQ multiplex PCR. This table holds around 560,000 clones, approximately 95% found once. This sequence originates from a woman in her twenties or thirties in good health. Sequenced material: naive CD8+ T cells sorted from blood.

CDR3 protein: CASSLDLGGYEQYF. CDR3 nucleotides: TGTGCCAGCAGCTTAGATCTCGGTGGCTACGAGCAGTACTTC. This chain joins TRBV11-2 and TRBJ2-7, with no clear D. V shed 0 bases and J shed 3 bases, with 9 bases lying between them. CDR1 is SGHAT and CDR2 is FQNNGV in the germline V gene. The CDR3 contains 14 residues.